This T cell receptor (beta chain) was observed in a study of OX40 agonist ivuxolimab in advanced cancers. As for the study in general: Patients received the agonistic anti-OX40 (CD134) antibody ivuxolimab. Intravenous ivuxolimab was administered to patients every 2 weeks at 0.01 to 10 mg/kg. Study results and caveats: Researchers did not determine the expanded peripheral T cells' antigen specificity.

CDR1 and CDR2 (germline): MDHEN, SYDVKM. V lost 10 bases, J lost 11 bases, and 11 bases stayed unmatched. The CDR3 is 13 amino acids. Comment on this clone: What it binds is unknown.

Using immunoSEQ multiplex PCR, the repertoire was profiled, and TCRdb retains in-frame clones only, with some absent. The table records roughly 50,000 clones, 60% to 80% of them present only once. The source was CD4+ or CD8+ T cells sorted from blood, collected in a trial of the OX40 agonist ivuxolimab. This clonotype was obtained from an adult with an advanced solid tumor such as melanoma, head and neck, liver or kidney cancer. V and J are TRBV28 and TRBJ1-4; 9 bases are shared with TRBD1. The DNA of the CDR3 is TGTGCCACCTCCAGGGACAGGGTTTGGAAACTGTTTTTT. Protein product: CATSRDRVWKLFF.